These 15 T cell receptor beta chains were all obtained from the same sample, sequenced in a study of blood T cells in healthy people across ages. Then a second PCR, running roughly 7 to 12 cycles, was carried out with a sample-barcoded 5' primer and a J-beta primer mix. TCRdb itself ran the 5' RACE reads through MiXCR, one entry per CDR3 protein. The table includes about a million distinct CDR3 sequences, roughly 51% detected once. The sequenced sample was blood. The receptor set was obtained from a woman aged 60 to 75 in good health.

The V call is TRBV20-1, the J call TRBJ1-4; possibly TRBD1 for D (5 bases). Germline V gene sequence: CDR1 DFQATT, CDR2 SNEGSKA (reference sequence). This CDR3 is 16 amino acids long. Trimming left V 4 bases short and J 2 bases short, with 17 bases between. CDR3 residues: CSAMVQGGLTNEKLFF. The CDR3 bases are TGCAGTGCTATGGTCCAGGGTGGACTCACTAATGAAAAACTGTTTTTT.

The V and J genes are TRBV29-1 and TRBJ2-5; the D gene is possibly TRBD1 (6 bases). This CDR3 region has 13 residues. The V and J ends lost 4 bases and 3 bases respectively, with 12 bases between them. Germline V lookup: CDR1 SQVTM, CDR2 ANQGSEA. The chain's CDR3 is CSVVPQGKETQYF. The DNA for the CDR3 is TGCAGCGTTGTCCCCCAGGGGAAAGAGACCCAGTACTTC.

J is TRBJ2-5 and V is TRBV15; 8 bases line up with TRBD2. Per germline, CDR1 LNHNV and CDR2 YYDKDF (reference sequence). Losses at the gene ends were 3 bases for V and 2 bases for J; bases not matched to a gene: 14. The CDR3 length is 18 residues. DNA for the CDR3: TGTGCCACCAGCAGGGGGGTCATAGGTAGCGGGGAACAAGAGACCCAGTACTTC. Encoded protein: CATSRGVIGSGEQETQYF. Variable domain in full (rest from reference TRBV15 and TRBJ2-5): DAMVIQNPRYQVTQFGKPVTLSCSQTLNHNVMYWYQQKSSQAPKLLFHYYDKDFNNEADTPDNFQSRRPNTSFCFLDIRSPGLGDTAMYLCATSRGVIGSGEQETQYFGPGTRLLVL.

The chain couples TRBV7-2 to TRBJ2-3; 13 nucleotides match TRBD2. This CDR3 comprises 18 residues. CDR1 is SGHTA, CDR2 FQGNSA, per germline. Germline trimming cut 0 bases from V and 3 bases from J; bases unmatched to any gene: 6. CDR3 protein: CASSLAPRTSGSTDTQYF. Here the CDR3 DNA reads TGTGCCAGCAGCTTAGCGCCCCGGACTAGCGGGAGTACAGATACGCAGTATTTT.

This clonotype was picked up many times. The gene calls are TRBV7-9 and TRBJ2-3, with D unclear. CDR3 length: 14 amino acids. Germline loops: CDR1 SEHNR, CDR2 FQNEAQ (reference sequence). Trimming removed 2 bases at V and 0 bases at J, with 6 bases between. The CDR3 region is CASSLSGSTDTQYF. The CDR3 DNA reads as TGTGCCAGCAGCTTAAGTGGGAGCACAGATACGCAGTATTTT.

The V call is TRBV7-6, the J call TRBJ2-5; D unclear. The germline CDR1 and CDR2 sequences are SGHVS and FNYEAQ. This CDR3 is built from 15 residues. The V end lost 5 bases, the J end lost 11 bases, and 24 bases lay between the germline ends. CDR3: CASSPRLLGNNEQYF. For the CDR3, the DNA is TGTGCCAGCAGCCCACGACTTTTGGGTAACAATGAGCAGTACTTC.

This clonotype was seen just once. The CDR3 DNA follows: TGTGCCGAATCCCGACAGAAAAATTCACCCCTCCACTTT. Residues: CAESRQKNSPLHF. This chain joins TRBV28 and TRBJ1-6, with D perhaps matching TRBD1 (5 bases). V was clipped by 11 bases and J by 7 bases, with 15 bases between them. The CDR3 length is 13 residues. Germline V gives CDR1 MDHEN, CDR2 SYDVKM.

This clonotype was counted a few times. The J gene is TRBJ2-3, the V gene TRBV6-6, with D possibly being TRBD1 or TRBD2 (5 bases each). The length of the CDR3 is 15 residues. The germline V and J ends were trimmed by 6 bases and 3 bases, with 16 bases remaining between them. The germline gives CDR1 MNHNY, CDR2 SVGAGI (reference sequence). The CDR3 DNA follows: TGTGCCAGCAGCAGAAGAGGGGTTGGTACAGATACGCAGTATTTT. Translating gives CASSRRGVGTDTQYF.

The J gene is TRBJ1-2, the V gene TRBV27; no reliable D call. Trimming removed 6 bases from V and 9 bases from J, with 26 bases in between. CDR1 and CDR2 (germline): MNHEY, SMNVEV (reference sequence). CDR3 length equals 16 residues. The CDR3, as DNA: TGTGCCAGCAGCCCACCCCAGGCAGGCGGTATATATCGCTACACCTTC. It specifies CASSPPQAGGIYRYTF.

This clonotype came up once. The J gene is TRBJ2-3, the V gene TRBV3-1; 11 positions agree with TRBD2. V shed 4 bases, J shed 2 bases, and the junction held 8 bases outside the gene matches. The germline gives CDR1 LGHDT, CDR2 YNNKEL (reference sequence). The CDR3 is made up of 17 amino acids. The CDR3 loop is CASSPRTSGYPTDTQYF. The CDR3 DNA follows: TGTGCCAGCAGCCCGCGGACTAGCGGGTACCCCACAGATACGCAGTATTTT.

The chain joins TRBV12-3 or TRBV12-4 to TRBJ2-3; D gene unclear. The CDR3 runs to 14 residues. Trimming left V 5 bases short and J 2 bases short, with 11 bases between. CDR3 coding DNA: TGTGCCAGCAGTAGACGGACCCTCACAGATACGCAGTATTTT. Protein: CASSRRTLTDTQYF.

The J gene is TRBJ2-1, the V gene TRBV27; D call uncertain. From germline, CDR1 is MNHEY and CDR2 SMNVEV (reference sequence). V lost 3 bases and J lost 7, with 10 bases in between. CDR3 length equals 13 residues. The CDR3 bases are TGTGCCAGCAGTTTCTCTTGGGTTAATGAGCAGTTCTTC. Its translation: CASSFSWVNEQFF.

This clonotype has more than one count but fewer than ten. This chain links TRBV29-1 with TRBJ2-7, with a weak D call TRBD1 (5 bases). The J call is doubtful: the DNA matches TRBJ2-5 better. Germline loops: CDR1 SQVTM, CDR2 ANQGSEA. The CDR3 sequence is 13 residues long. The CDR3 protein is CSGHPLQGKTQYF. In nucleotides, the CDR3 is TGCAGCGGACACCCACTGCAGGGAAAGACCCAGTACTTC.

This clonotype was observed a single time. The chain employs TRBV25-1 and TRBJ2-7; 10 nucleotides align to TRBD2. J lost 7 bases, V lost 6 bases, and 9 bases had no gene match. The CDR3 has 14 residues. Germline loops: CDR1 MGHDK, CDR2 SYGVNS. The CDR3 coding sequence is TGTGCCAGCAGAAGCGGGAGGGTCGCCAATGAGCAGTACTTC. This translates into CASRSGRVANEQYF.

As concerns this clonotype: This sequence may be a read error, since a much larger clone differs from it by one base. This chain connects TRBV27 to TRBJ2-7; D uncertain. Per the germline V gene, CDR1 is MNHEY and CDR2 is SMNVEV (reference sequence). This CDR3 is 10 amino acids long. The chain's CDR3 is CASRFYEQYF. In DNA form, the CDR3 reads TGTGCCAGCCGTTTCTACGAGCAGTACTTC.